This TCR beta chain was found in a study of human T cells and chemical hapten exposure. TCRdb itself ran the RACE reads through MiXCR, one entry per CDR3 protein. The sample lists around 250,000 distinct CDR3 sequences, about 9.4% seen once, with 2% to 2.5% in the top ten. The time point denotes: pre-sensitization, week 0. The treatment was: therapeutic diphenylcyclopropenone sensitization with weekly scalp DPC. Trimming cost V 8 bases and J 4 bases; bases outside gene matches: 9. This CDR3 contains 15 residues. Germline V gene data show CDR1 as MNHNY and CDR2 as SVGAGI (reference sequence). The gene calls are TRBV6-6 and TRBJ2-2; 8 bases map to TRBD1. The sequence came from a middle-aged woman with alopecia areata. Some clones in this sample may be carry-over from other donors' samples. The sequences come from whole blood, collected in connection with sensitization to the hapten diphenylcyclopropenone (DPC). CDR3 residues: CASGIDRGVTGELFF. CDR3 sequence (DNA): TGTGCCAGCGGGATCGACAGGGGTGTCACCGGGGAGCTGTTTTTT.